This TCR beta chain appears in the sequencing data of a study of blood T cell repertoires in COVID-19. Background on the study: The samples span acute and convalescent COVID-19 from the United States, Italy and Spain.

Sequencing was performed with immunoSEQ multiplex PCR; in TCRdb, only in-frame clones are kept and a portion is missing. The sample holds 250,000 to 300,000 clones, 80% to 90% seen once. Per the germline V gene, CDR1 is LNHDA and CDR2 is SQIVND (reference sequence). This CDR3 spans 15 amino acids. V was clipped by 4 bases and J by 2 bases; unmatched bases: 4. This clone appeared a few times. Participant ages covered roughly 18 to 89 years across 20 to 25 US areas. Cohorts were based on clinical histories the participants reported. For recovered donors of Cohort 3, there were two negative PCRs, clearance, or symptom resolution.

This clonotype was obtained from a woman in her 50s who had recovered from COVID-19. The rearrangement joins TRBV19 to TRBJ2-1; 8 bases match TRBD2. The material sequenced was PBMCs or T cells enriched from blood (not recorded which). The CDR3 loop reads CASSRSGSTYNEQFF. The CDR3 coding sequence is TGTGCCAGTAGTAGAAGCGGGAGCACCTACAATGAGCAGTTCTTC.